This T cell receptor beta chain originates from a study of graft-versus-host responses after intestinal transplantation. V trimming: 6 bases; J trimming: 10 bases; junction bases outside the gene matches: 18. The CDR3 loop spans 18 amino acids. Per the germline V gene, CDR1 is WSHSY and CDR2 is SAAADI. Profiling relied on immunoSEQ multiplex PCR, and the TCRdb table lists in-frame clones only, not all of them. This table has 80,000 or so clones, around 93% appearing once. This material consisted of PBMCs, taken 98 days after intestinal transplantation. The sequence was collected from a human patient who received an intestinal transplant, so some T cells may come from the graft donor. V is TRBV10-2 and J is TRBJ2-1; 13 nucleotides align to TRBD2. DNA of the CDR3: TGCGCCAGCAGCCGTAATCCGGGGACTAGCGGGGACTTGGGGGAGCAGTTCTTC. Translating it yields CASSRNPGTSGDLGEQFF.